The sequence of this TCR beta chain was determined in a study of control samples from healthy donors and cancer patients. TCRdb's copy holds only in-frame clones and misses some; the assay was immunoSEQ multiplex PCR. The sample holds 110,000 or so clones, about 86% seen once. Looked up from germline, CDR1 is LNHDA and CDR2 is SQIVND (reference sequence). V lost 3 bases, J lost 6 bases, and 9 bases lay in between. The CDR3 has 13 amino acids. Only a few counts were recorded for this clone. The TCR originated in a young man in good health. The source material was blood. The chain recombines TRBV19 with TRBJ1-5; D is unclear. The DNA of the CDR3 is TGTGCCAGTAGTATGGCGGGTTCTCAGCCCCAGCATTTT. This translates into CASSMAGSQPQHF.